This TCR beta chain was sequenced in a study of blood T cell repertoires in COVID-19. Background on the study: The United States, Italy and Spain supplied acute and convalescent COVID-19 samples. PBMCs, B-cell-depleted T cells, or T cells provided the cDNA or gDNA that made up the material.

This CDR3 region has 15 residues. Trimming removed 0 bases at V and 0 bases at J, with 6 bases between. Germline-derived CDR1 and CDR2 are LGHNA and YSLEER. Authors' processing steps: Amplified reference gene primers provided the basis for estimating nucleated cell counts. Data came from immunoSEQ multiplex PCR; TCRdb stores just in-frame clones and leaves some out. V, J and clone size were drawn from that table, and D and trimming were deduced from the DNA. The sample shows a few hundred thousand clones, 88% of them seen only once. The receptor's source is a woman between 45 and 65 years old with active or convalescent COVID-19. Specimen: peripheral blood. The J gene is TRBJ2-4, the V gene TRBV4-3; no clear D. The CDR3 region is CASSQDSLAKNIQYF. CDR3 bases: TGCGCCAGCAGCCAAGATAGTCTAGCCAAAAACATTCAGTACTTC.